Reported below is one T cell receptor (beta chain). This record belongs to a study of shared clonotypes between healthy human individuals. The unsorted PBMC sample used ten immunoSEQ deep assay plates. Generated by immunoSEQ multiplex PCR, the TCRdb table keeps only in-frame clones and is missing some. The data hold about 520,000 clones, with almost 80% observed a single time. The CDR3 loop spans 13 amino acids. Trimming removed 2 bases from V and 6 bases from J, with 14 bases in between. Looked up from germline, CDR1 is GTSNPN and CDR2 is SVGIG (reference sequence). Some 92 million PBMCs went into genomic DNA for unsorted samples.

This TCR was recovered from a woman aged 40 to 50 in good health. Some clones in this sample may be carry-over from other donors' samples. The sample was PBMCs. The chain is built from TRBV30 and TRBJ2-7, with a tentative D call TRBD2 (6 bases). The CDR3 loop is CAWSRLVSAEQYF. The DNA for the CDR3 is TGTGCCTGGAGTAGACTAGTGAGCGCCGAGCAGTACTTC.